Detailed here is one TCR beta chain. Its specificity is unknown. At one boundary the junction diverges from the germline segment, which might be a read error. The sample belongs to a study of cytomegalovirus exposure and HLA in healthy donors. The CDR3 spans 13 residues. Germline V gene sequence: CDR1 SEHNR, CDR2 FQNEAQ (reference sequence). Overall study findings and caveats: Through in vitro validation, three CMV-associated chains were shown to be specific for CMV antigens.

60 Vbeta and 13 Jbeta primers were used in PCR. Authors' data handling: In a later analysis, of 84 million or so unique beta chains, roughly 9.9 million appeared in at least two donors. The method was immunoSEQ multiplex PCR; TCRdb's version includes in-frame clones alone and lacks a portion of them. Clonal size and the V and J genes are those of that table, whereas D and trimming came from the DNA. The sample has under 200,000 clones, 81% seen once. The TCR sequence derives from a woman aged 50 to 60 in good health and CMV-seronegative. The chain carries TRBV7-9 and TRBJ1-1; D remains unclear. What was sequenced was PBMCs. The CDR3 here is CSSSLYRNTEAFF. The CDR3 nucleotides are TGTTCCAGCAGCTTATATCGGAACACTGAAGCTTTCTTT.